This entry lists 18 T cell receptor beta chains sequenced from one sample in a study of shared clonotypes between healthy human individuals. Using immunoSEQ multiplex PCR, the repertoire was profiled, and TCRdb retains in-frame clones only, with some absent. The repertoire holds some 2,000,000 clones, with about 94% as singletons. The naive CD8 population came from CD45RO-negative cells selected for CCR7, without terminally differentiated effector memory CD45RA+ cells. The sample taken for sequencing was naive CD8+ T cells sorted from blood. The source of these receptors is a man aged 18 to 29 in good health.

The genes are TRBV30 and TRBJ1-6, with D tentatively TRBD1 (6 bases). This CDR3 region has 14 residues. Germline CDR1 is GTSNPN and CDR2 is SVGIG (reference sequence). Trimming cost V 5 bases and J 3 bases, with 11 bases left between them. The CDR3 reads CAWDQGSYNSPLHF. DNA of the CDR3: TGTGCCTGGGACCAGGGGAGCTATAATTCACCCCTCCACTTT. Combining the CDR3 with reference TRBV30 and TRBJ1-6 gives the whole variable domain SQTIHQWPATLVQPVGSPLSLECTVEGTSNPNLYWYRQAAGRGLQLLFYSVGIGQISSEVPQNLSASRPQDRQFILSSKKLLLSDSGFYLCAWDQGSYNSPLHFGNGTRLTVT.

This rearrangement joins TRBV6-5 to TRBJ2-2; perhaps TRBD1 as D (5 bases). CDR1 MNHEY and CDR2 SVGAGI come from the germline V gene. Deletions cut 5 bases from V and 7 bases from J, with 11 bases between. The CDR3 contains 13 residues. CDR3 in DNA: TGTGCCAGCAGTCTACAGGAATTCGGGGAGCTGTTTTTT. Translation gives CASSLQEFGELFF.

The chain has TRBV6-1 and TRBJ2-3, with D perhaps matching TRBD1 (7 bases). The CDR3 totals 16 residues. The germline V gene has CDR1 MNHNS and CDR2 SASEGT. Trimming shortened V by 4 bases and J by 4 bases, and 18 bases separated the two germline ends. The CDR3 here is CASSGRPGRGADTQYF. DNA of the CDR3: TGTGCCAGCAGTGGTCGACCGGGCAGGGGGGCAGATACGCAGTATTTT.

This rearrangement joins TRBV27 to TRBJ2-5; D gene uncertain. The CDR3 is made up of 12 amino acids. Germline CDR1 and CDR2: MNHEY and SMNVEV (reference sequence). V was trimmed by 6 bases and J by 6 bases, leaving 11 bases between them. The CDR3 loop is CASRDEKQTQYF. CDR3 nucleotides: TGTGCCAGCAGGGATGAGAAACAGACCCAGTACTTC.

The chain couples TRBV7-9 to TRBJ2-7, with 8 bases matching TRBD1. Germline CDR1 is SEHNR and CDR2 is FQNEAQ (reference sequence). This CDR3 spans 16 amino acids. V was clipped by 4 bases and J by 2 bases; unmatched bases: 10. For the CDR3, the DNA is TGTGCCAGCAGCTCACCGGGACAGGACTTCCCCTACGAGCAGTACTTC. Translated: CASSSPGQDFPYEQYF.

This chain links TRBV29-1 with TRBJ2-1; D gene unclear. Germline V gives CDR1 SQVTM, CDR2 ANQGSEA. The CDR3 covers 9 residues. Trimming removed 6 bases at V and 8 bases at J, with 5 bases between. CDR3 sequence: CSVDYEQFF. In nucleotides, the CDR3 is TGCAGCGTCGACTATGAGCAGTTCTTC.

This chain connects TRBV5-6 to TRBJ1-6; the D gene is possibly TRBD1 (6 bases). The length of the CDR3 is 15 residues. The ends were cut back, 0 bases at V and 10 bases at J, with 14 bases in the middle. Per the germline V gene, CDR1 is SGHDT and CDR2 is YYEEEE. CDR3 region: CASSLEDSARSPLHF. The CDR3 DNA sequence: TGTGCCAGCAGCTTGGAGGACAGTGCCCGCTCACCCCTCCACTTT.

The rearrangement joins TRBV4-1 to TRBJ2-7; D unclear. Looked up from germline, CDR1 is MGHRA and CDR2 is YSYEKL. V was pared by 1 base and J by 0 bases, with 19 bases between. The CDR3 is made up of 18 amino acids. CDR3 sequence reads: CASSQVPSLGISSYEQYF. The CDR3, as DNA: TGCGCCAGCAGCCAAGTCCCCTCTTTAGGGATCAGCTCCTACGAGCAGTACTTC.

J is TRBJ2-1 and V is TRBV7-6; no clear D. Trimming took 4 bases from V and 10 from J, leaving 11 bases between them. Germline V CDR1 and CDR2: SGHVS, FNYEAQ. CDR3 length: 12 residues. The CDR3 coding sequence is TGTGCCAGCAGCTCCCTAGATGGCGAGCAGTTCTTC. Translated: CASSSLDGEQFF.

This chain joins TRBV2 and TRBJ2-2, with TRBD2 as a possible D gene (6 bases). The germline V gene has CDR1 SNHLY and CDR2 FYNNEI. This CDR3 is 15 amino acids long. Trimming pared 1 base from V and 6 bases from J, leaving 12 bases between. The CDR3, as DNA: TGTGCCAGCAGTGAAGTGGGAGGATCCCCCGGGGAGCTGTTTTTT. Its translation: CASSEVGGSPGELFF. Based on the CDR3 plus reference TRBV2 and TRBJ2-2, the full variable domain is EPEVTQTPSHQVTQMGQEVILRCVPISNHLYFYWYRQILGQKVEFLVSFYNNEISEKSEIFDDQFSVERPDGSNFTLKIRSTKLEDSAMYFCASSEVGGSPGELFFGEGSRLTVL.

On this clone itself: Other DNA sequences in the same sample also yield this CDR3. The chain carries TRBV13 and TRBJ2-7; D is uncertain. This CDR3 spans 13 amino acids. V lost 5 bases and J 0 bases, leaving 8 bases between the germline ends. Germline V gene sequence: CDR1 PRHDT, CDR2 FYEKMQ (reference sequence). The chain's CDR3 is CASSPPLSYEQYF. The CDR3 bases are TGTGCCAGCAGCCCCCCCCTCTCCTACGAGCAGTACTTC.

With regard to this clone: This likely came from a read error, as a far larger clone is one base away. Other DNA variants within this sample encode the same CDR3. This rearrangement joins TRBV9 to TRBJ1-1; weak D call: TRBD1 (6 bases). This CDR3 region has 13 residues. Germline V gene lookup returns CDR1 SGDLS and CDR2 YYNGEE. Trimming left V 0 bases short and J 4 bases short, with 7 bases between. The CDR3 spells CASSVEGGTEAFF. The CDR3 DNA sequence: TGTGCCAGCAGCGTAGAAGGGGGCACTGAAGCTTTCTTT.

The CDR3 loop is CSVGTGTGKETQYF. CDR3 sequence (DNA): TGCAGCGTTGGAACCGGGACAGGGAAAGAGACCCAGTACTTC. The rearrangement uses TRBV29-1 and TRBJ2-5, with 9 bases fitting TRBD1. CDR1 and CDR2 (germline): SQVTM, ANQGSEA. This CDR3 is 14 amino acids long. Trimming took 4 bases from V and 3 from J; bases not matched to a gene: 6.

This clone has a single count. The chain recombines TRBV6-5 with TRBJ2-5; no clear D gene. V lost 5 bases and J lost 5, with 12 bases in between. The CDR3 is 13 residues long. CDR1 MNHEY and CDR2 SVGAGI come from the germline V gene. The CDR3 nucleotides read TGTGCCAGCAGTCTTGGAGTTGGGGAGACCCAGTACTTC. Protein sequence: CASSLGVGETQYF.

On this clone itself: Other DNA sequences in the sample encode the same CDR3. Written as DNA, the CDR3 is TGTGCCAGCAGCGTAGGTGGGCCCAACTACGAGCAGTACTTC. This gives the protein CASSVGGPNYEQYF. The rearrangement uses TRBV9 and TRBJ2-7; unclear D gene. V dropped 0 bases and J dropped 3 bases, with 10 bases sitting between them. The CDR3 is 14 amino acids. Germline V gives CDR1 SGDLS, CDR2 YYNGEE.

The V gene is TRBV9, the J gene TRBJ2-2; D is unclear. CDR1 is SGDLS, CDR2 YYNGEE, per germline. This CDR3 has 13 amino acids. V was clipped by 2 bases and J by 6 bases, with 8 bases between them. CDR3 nucleotides: TGTGCCAGCAGCGTTCAGATAGCCGGGGAGCTGTTTTTT. It codes for CASSVQIAGELFF. The full variable domain, with the rest looked up from reference TRBV9 and TRBJ2-2, is DSGVTQTPKHLITATGQRVTLRCSPRSGDLSVYWYQQSLDQGLQFLIQYYNGEERAKGNILERFSAQQFPDLHSELNLSSLELGDSALYFCASSVQIAGELFFGEGSRLTVL.

This chain uses TRBV15 with TRBJ1-5; 12 bases match TRBD1. V trimming: 0 bases; J trimming: 5 bases; junction bases outside the gene matches: 11. The CDR3 length is 19 residues. Germline V CDR1 and CDR2: LNHNV, YYDKDF (reference sequence). The CDR3 DNA is TGTGCCACCAGCAGAGAGGGACAGGGGGCGGGCGATAGGCATCAGCCCCAGCATTTT. Translation gives CATSREGQGAGDRHQPQHF.

Concerning this clone itself: Additional DNA sequences in this sample encode the identical CDR3. The V gene is TRBV27, the J gene TRBJ2-1; a weak D match, TRBD1 (5 bases). V shed 2 bases and J shed 8 bases, with 7 bases lying between them. Germline values: CDR1 MNHEY, CDR2 SMNVEV (reference sequence). CDR3 length equals 12 residues. CDR3 sequence (DNA): TGTGCCAGCAGTTTAAGGGGCGATGAGCAGTTCTTC. This translates into CASSLRGDEQFF.